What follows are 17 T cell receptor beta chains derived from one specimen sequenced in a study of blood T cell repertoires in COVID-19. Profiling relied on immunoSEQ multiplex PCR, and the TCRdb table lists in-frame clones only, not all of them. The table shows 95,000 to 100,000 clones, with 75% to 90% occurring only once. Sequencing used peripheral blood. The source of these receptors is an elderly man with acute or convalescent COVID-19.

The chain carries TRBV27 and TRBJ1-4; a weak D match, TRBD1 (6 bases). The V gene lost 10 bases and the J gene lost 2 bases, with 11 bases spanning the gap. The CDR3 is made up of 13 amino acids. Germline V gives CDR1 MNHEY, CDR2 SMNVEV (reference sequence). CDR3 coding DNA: TGTGCCACGAAGGGGGGGACTAATGAAAAACTGTTTTTT. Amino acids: CATKGGTNEKLFF.

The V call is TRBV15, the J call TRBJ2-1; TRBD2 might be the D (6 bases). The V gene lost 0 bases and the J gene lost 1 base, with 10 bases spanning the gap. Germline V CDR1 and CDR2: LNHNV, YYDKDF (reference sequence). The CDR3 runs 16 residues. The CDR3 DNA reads TGTGCCACCAGCAGAGAGCGGGGCGGGTCCTACAATGAGCAGTTCTTC. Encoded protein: CATSRERGGSYNEQFF.

CDR3 DNA: TGTGCCAGCAGCTCTAGCGGGAGTACGACAGATACGCAGTATTTT. It codes for CASSSSGSTTDTQYF. The rearrangement uses TRBV11-3 and TRBJ2-3; 10 bases fit TRBD2. Trimming at V came to 4 bases and at J to 3 bases, leaving 4 bases not matched to a gene. The CDR3 totals 15 residues. Germline lookup yields CDR1 SGHNT and CDR2 YENEEA.

CDR3 sequence reads: CASSDSGVGYTF. The CDR3 DNA sequence: TGTGCCAGCAGCGATTCAGGGGTCGGCTACACCTTC. This sequence joins TRBV6-5 and TRBJ1-2, with D tentatively TRBD1 (6 bases). The CDR3 runs to 12 residues. V lost 6 bases, J lost 8 bases, and 13 bases lay in between. Germline V CDR1 and CDR2: MNHEY, SVGAGI.

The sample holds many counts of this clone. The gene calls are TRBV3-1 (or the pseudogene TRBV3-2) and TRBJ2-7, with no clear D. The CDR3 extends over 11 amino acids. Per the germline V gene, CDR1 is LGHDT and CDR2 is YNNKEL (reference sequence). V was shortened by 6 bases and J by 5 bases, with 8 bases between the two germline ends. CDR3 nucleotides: TGTGCCAGCAGTACAGTTAACGAGCAGTACTTC. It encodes CASSTVNEQYF.

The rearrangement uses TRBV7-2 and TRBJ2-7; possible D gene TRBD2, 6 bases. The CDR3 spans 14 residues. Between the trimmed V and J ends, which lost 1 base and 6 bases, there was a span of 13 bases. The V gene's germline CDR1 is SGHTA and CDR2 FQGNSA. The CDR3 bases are TGTGCCAGCAGCTTAGTCGGGAGTACGGCCGAGCAGTACTTC. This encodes CASSLVGSTAEQYF.

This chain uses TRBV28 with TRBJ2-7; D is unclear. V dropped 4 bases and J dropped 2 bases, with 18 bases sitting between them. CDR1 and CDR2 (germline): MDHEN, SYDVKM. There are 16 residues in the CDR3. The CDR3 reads CASSYSWFMRTYEQYF. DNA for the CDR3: TGTGCCAGCAGTTACTCATGGTTCATGCGAACCTACGAGCAGTACTTC.

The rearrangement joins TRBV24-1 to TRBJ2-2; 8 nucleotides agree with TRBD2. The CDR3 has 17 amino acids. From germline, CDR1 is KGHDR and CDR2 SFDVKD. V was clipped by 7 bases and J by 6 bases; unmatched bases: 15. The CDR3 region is CATSDPTAGGTAGELFF. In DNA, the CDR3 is TGTGCCACCAGCGATCCCACCGCGGGGGGCACGGCCGGGGAGCTGTTTTTT.

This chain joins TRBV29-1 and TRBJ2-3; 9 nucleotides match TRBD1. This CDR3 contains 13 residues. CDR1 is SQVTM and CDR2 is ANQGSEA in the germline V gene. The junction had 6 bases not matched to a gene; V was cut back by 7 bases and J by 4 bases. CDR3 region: CSAAGTGPDTQYF. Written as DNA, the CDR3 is TGCAGCGCCGCCGGGACAGGGCCAGATACGCAGTATTTT.

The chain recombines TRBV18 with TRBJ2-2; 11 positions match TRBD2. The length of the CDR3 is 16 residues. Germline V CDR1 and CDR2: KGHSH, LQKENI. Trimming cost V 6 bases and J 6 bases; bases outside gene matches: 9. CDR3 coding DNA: TGTGCCAGCTCGCTTAAGACTAGCGGGAAATCCGGGGAGCTGTTTTTT. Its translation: CASSLKTSGKSGELFF.

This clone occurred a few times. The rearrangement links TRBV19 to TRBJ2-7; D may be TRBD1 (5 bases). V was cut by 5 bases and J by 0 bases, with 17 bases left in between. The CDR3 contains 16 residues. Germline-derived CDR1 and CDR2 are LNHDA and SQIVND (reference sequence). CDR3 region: CASSPHRKTSSYEQYF. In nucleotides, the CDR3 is TGTGCCAGTAGTCCCCACAGGAAAACGAGCTCCTACGAGCAGTACTTC.

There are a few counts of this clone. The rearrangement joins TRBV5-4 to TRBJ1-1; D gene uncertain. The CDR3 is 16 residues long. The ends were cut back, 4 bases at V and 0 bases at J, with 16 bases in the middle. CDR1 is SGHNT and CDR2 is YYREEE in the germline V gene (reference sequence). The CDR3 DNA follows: TGTGCCAGCAGCCCCTTCCAAGGAGTTATGAACACTGAAGCTTTCTTT. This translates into CASSPFQGVMNTEAFF.

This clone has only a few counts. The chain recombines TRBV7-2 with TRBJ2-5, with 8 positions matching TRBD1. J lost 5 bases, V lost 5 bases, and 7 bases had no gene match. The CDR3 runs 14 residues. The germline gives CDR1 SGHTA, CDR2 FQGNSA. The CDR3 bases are TGTGCCAGCAGCCGGGACAGGACTCGGGAGACCCAGTACTTC. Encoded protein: CASSRDRTRETQYF.

CDR3 protein: CASTPGRIYNSPLHF. The CDR3 DNA follows: TGTGCCAGTACCCCAGGTCGGATCTATAATTCACCCCTCCACTTT. The chain combines TRBV19 with TRBJ1-6; D remains ambiguous. This CDR3 contains 15 residues. V lost 7 bases and J lost 3, with 13 bases in between. Germline loops: CDR1 LNHDA, CDR2 SQIVND (reference sequence).

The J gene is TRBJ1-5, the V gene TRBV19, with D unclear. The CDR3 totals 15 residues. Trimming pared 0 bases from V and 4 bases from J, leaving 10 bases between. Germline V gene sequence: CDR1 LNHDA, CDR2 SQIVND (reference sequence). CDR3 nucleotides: TGTGCCAGTAGTATAGATCGCCAGGCAAATCAGCCCCAGCATTTT. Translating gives CASSIDRQANQPQHF. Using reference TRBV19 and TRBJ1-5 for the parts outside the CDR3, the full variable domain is DGGITQSPKYLFRKEGQNVTLSCEQNLNHDAMYWYRQDPGQGLRLIYYSQIVNDFQKGDIAEGYSVSREKKESFPLTVTSAQKNPTAFYLCASSIDRQANQPQHFGDGTRLSIL.

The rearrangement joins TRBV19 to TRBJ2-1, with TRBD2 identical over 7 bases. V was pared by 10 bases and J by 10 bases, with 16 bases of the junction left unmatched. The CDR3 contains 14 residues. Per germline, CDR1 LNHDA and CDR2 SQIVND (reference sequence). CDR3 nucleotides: TGTGCCACTCAATCTGGGGGAGGGCCTTACGAGCAGTTCTTC. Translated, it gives CATQSGGGPYEQFF.

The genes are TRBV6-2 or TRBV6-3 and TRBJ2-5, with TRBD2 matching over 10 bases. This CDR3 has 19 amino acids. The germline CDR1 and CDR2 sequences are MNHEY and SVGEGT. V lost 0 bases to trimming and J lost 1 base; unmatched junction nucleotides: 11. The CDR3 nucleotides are TGTGCCAGCAGTTACTCAACTAGCGGGACGCGCGGGACCCAAGAGACCCAGTACTTC. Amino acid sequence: CASSYSTSGTRGTQETQYF.